These T cell receptor beta chains were read from a single sample in a study of OX40 agonist ivuxolimab in advanced cancers. The protocol was immunoSEQ multiplex PCR, while the TCRdb copy is restricted to in-frame clones and leaves out a portion. The sample has approximately 28,000 clones, 84% seen once. Sequencing was performed on CD4+ or CD8+ T cells sorted from blood, taken in a trial of the OX40 agonist ivuxolimab. The receptors were sampled from an adult with an advanced solid tumor such as melanoma, head and neck, liver or kidney cancer. Each CDR3 is given with its conserved first and last residue. A D gene is named only where the DNA matches it firmly.

j_call d_call v_call cdr3_aa
TRBJ1-1 - TRBV9 CASSGGRDTEAFF
TRBJ1-1 - TRBV6-5 CASSPGGEVAFF
TRBJ1-2 - TRBV5-6 CASSQVAGGYGYTF
- - TRBV4-2 CATRGGEQYF
TRBJ1-2 TRBD1 TRBV5-6 CASSLGTGNGYTF
TRBJ1-2 - TRBV6-1 CASSPFWDGYGYTF
TRBJ2-7 - TRBV6-5 CASSHGTQPYEQYF
TRBJ1-2 - TRBV6-1 CASKGDGVNYGYTF
TRBJ1-1 - TRBV4-3 CASSRDGLLAFF
TRBJ1-1 TRBD1 TRBV5-1 CASSFGTAHTEAFF
TRBJ2-7 TRBD1 TRBV27 CASSYAGTATYEQYF
TRBJ2-1 - TRBV12-5 CASGSSSGFSYNEQFF
TRBJ2-1 TRBD2 TRBV5-1 CASSSAAGGPYEQFF
TRBJ1-3 TRBD1 TRBV6-6 CASSSGGKDTIYF
TRBJ1-1 TRBD1 TRBV9 CASGSGTGHTEAFF
TRBJ2-5 - TRBV7-6 CASSPEEGPGETQYF
TRBJ2-1 - TRBV9 CASSARFGGRVQFF
TRBJ2-3 - TRBV13 CASSPGLADTQYF
TRBJ1-1 TRBD1 TRBV4-1 CASSHGQANTEAFF
TRBJ1-1 - TRBV27 CASSLGKNTEAFF
TRBJ1-5 TRBD1 TRBV2 CASTLRGTIGNQPQHF
TRBJ2-1 TRBD2 TRBV30 CAWSVTSGRADEQFF
TRBJ2-7 TRBD1 TRBV5-1 CASSYGTANEQYF
TRBJ1-2 - TRBV6-6 CASSHPGGDGYTF
TRBJ2-1 - TRBV2 CASNQLATPRNEQFF
TRBJ1-1 - TRBV10-3 CAISEDGAWGEAFF
TRBJ1-6 - TRBV5-6 CASSLVWGANSPLHF
TRBJ2-4 - TRBV7-9 CASSLSGGGLSLNIQYF
TRBJ1-1 - TRBV2 CASSSRDSEAFF
TRBJ2-1 - TRBV11-3 CASTPPLASEQFF
TRBJ2-5 - TRBV10-3 CAISEGQETQYF
TRBJ2-1 TRBD2 TRBV11-3 CASSSRTSGGAEQFF
TRBJ2-6 - TRBV7-3 CASSQAGGSGANVLTF
TRBJ1-1 - TRBV10-2 CASSESDSLNTEAFF
TRBJ2-5 TRBD2 TRBV11-2 CASSLGAGRETQYF
TRBJ2-2 TRBD1 TRBV6-1 CASSEPLEDRGDTGELFF
TRBJ1-1 - TRBV6-5 CASSYLQGNTEAFF
TRBJ2-2 - TRBV5-4 CASSLQGELFF
TRBJ2-7 - TRBV7-8 CASSLGEQYF
TRBJ1-1 TRBD1 TRBV6-5 CASSFYRGHTEAFF
TRBJ2-1 - TRBV10-3 CAISEPNEQFF
TRBJ2-7 TRBD2 TRBV6-5 CASSYWGGYEQYF
TRBJ1-6 - TRBV27 CASSLGVGNNSPLHF
TRBJ2-7 - TRBV5-6 CASSLEGTNTYEQYF
TRBJ2-3 - TRBV7-8 CASSPSAGDTQYF
TRBJ1-3 - TRBV19 CASSIDHASGNTIYF
TRBJ1-1 TRBD1 TRBV4-3 CASSQRQGVGAEAFF
TRBJ2-7 - TRBV11-3 CASSLSGSGVQYF
TRBJ1-4 - TRBV7-9 CASSLGHSTNEKLFF
TRBJ1-1 - TRBV19 CASSLSENTEAFF